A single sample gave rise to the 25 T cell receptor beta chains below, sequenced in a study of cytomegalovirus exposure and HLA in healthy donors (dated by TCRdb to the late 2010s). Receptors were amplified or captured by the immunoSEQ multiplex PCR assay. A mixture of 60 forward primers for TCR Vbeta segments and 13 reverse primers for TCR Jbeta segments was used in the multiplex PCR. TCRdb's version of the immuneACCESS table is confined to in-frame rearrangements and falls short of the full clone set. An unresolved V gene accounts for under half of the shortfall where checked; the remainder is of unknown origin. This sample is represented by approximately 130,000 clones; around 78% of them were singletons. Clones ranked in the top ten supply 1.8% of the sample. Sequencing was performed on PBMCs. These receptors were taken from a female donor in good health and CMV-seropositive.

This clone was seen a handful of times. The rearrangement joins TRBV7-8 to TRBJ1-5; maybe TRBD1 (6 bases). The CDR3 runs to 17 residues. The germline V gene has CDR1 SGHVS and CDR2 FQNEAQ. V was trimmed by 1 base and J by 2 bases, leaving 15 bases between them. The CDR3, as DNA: TGTGCCAGCAGCTTAGGGGGTAGGGGGAGTGGCAATCAGCCCCAGCATTTT. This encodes CASSLGGRGSGNQPQHF.

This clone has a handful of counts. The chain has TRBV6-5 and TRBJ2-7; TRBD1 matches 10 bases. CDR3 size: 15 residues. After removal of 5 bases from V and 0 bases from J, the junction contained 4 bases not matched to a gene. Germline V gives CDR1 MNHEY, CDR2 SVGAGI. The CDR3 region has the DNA TGTGCCAGCAGTGGGGGACAGGGGAACTCCTACGAGCAGTACTTC. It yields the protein CASSGGQGNSYEQYF.

The chain's CDR3 is CARNQGAGEKLFF. The CDR3 DNA follows: TGTGCCAGAAATCAGGGGGCCGGTGAAAAACTGTTTTTT. The rearrangement links TRBV2 to TRBJ1-4; 8 nucleotides agree with TRBD1. J lost 7 bases, V lost 9 bases, and 7 bases had no gene match. The CDR3 runs 13 residues. Germline CDR1 reads SNHLY; CDR2 reads FYNNEI.

CDR3 sequence: CASSLIGQGTGGVMNTEAFF. CDR3 in DNA: TGCGCCAGCAGCTTGATCGGTCAGGGGACAGGGGGCGTTATGAACACTGAAGCTTTCTTT. This chain joins TRBV5-1 and TRBJ1-1; 12 bases are a match to TRBD1. The trim removed 1 base at V and 0 bases at J, leaving 13 bases unmatched. The CDR3 is 20 residues long. The germline CDR1 and CDR2 sequences are SGHRS and YFSETQ.

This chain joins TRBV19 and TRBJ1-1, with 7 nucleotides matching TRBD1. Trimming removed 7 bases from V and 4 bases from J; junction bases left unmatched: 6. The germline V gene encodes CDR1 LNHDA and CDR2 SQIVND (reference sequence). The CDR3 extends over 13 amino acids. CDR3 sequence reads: CASTEQGITEAFF. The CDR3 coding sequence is TGTGCCAGTACTGAACAGGGGATCACTGAAGCTTTCTTT.

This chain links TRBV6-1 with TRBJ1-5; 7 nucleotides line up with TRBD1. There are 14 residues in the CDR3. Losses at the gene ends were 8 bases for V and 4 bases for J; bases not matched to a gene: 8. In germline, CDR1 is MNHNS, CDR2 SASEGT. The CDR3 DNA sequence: TGTGCCAGCGCCCAGGGACAGCGAAATCAGCCCCAGCATTTT. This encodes CASAQGQRNQPQHF.

The CDR3 is CASSLLPGQSNSPLHF. In nucleotides, the CDR3 is TGTGCCAGCAGTTTACTTCCGGGACAGTCTAATTCACCCCTCCACTTT. The chain has TRBV28 and TRBJ1-6; 7 positions match TRBD1. CDR3 length equals 16 residues. Germline V gives CDR1 MDHEN, CDR2 SYDVKM. J lost 6 bases, V lost 2 bases, and 7 bases had no gene match.

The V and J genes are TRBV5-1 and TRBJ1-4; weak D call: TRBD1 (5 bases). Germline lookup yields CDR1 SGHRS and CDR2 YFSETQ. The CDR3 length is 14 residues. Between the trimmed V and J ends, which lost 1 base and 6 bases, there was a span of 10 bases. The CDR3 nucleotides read TGCGCCAGCAGCTTGCAGGGCACCTATGAAAAACTGTTTTTT. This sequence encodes CASSLQGTYEKLFF. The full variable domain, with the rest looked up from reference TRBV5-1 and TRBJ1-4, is KAGVTQTPRYLIKTRGQQVTLSCSPISGHRSVSWYQQTPGQGLQFLFEYFSETQRNKGNFPGRFSGRQFSNSRSEMNVSTLELGDSALYLCASSLQGTYEKLFFGSGTQLSVL.

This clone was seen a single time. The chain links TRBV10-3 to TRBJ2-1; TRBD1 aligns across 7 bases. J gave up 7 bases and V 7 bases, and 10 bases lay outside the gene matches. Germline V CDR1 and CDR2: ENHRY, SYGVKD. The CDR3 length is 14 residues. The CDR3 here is CAIKSGQGVNEQFF. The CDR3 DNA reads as TGTGCCATCAAGTCTGGCCAGGGGGTGAATGAGCAGTTCTTC.

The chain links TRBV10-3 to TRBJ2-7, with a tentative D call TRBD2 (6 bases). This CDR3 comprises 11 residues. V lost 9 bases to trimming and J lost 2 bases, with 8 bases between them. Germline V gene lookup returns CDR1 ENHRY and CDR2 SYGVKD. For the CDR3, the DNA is TGTGCCATGGGGGGAACCTACGAGCAGTACTTC. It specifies CAMGGTYEQYF.

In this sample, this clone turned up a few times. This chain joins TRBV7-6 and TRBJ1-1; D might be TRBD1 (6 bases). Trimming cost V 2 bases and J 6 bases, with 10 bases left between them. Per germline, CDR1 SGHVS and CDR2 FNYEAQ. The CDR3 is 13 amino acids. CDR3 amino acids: CASSLSQGAEAFF. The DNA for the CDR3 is TGTGCCAGCAGCTTATCACAGGGCGCTGAAGCTTTCTTT.

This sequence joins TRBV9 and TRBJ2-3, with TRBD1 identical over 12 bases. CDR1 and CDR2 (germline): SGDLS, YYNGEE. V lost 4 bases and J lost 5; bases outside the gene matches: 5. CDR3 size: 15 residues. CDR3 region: CASSSGTGGKDTQYF. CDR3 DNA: TGTGCCAGCAGCTCCGGGACAGGGGGCAAAGATACGCAGTATTTT.

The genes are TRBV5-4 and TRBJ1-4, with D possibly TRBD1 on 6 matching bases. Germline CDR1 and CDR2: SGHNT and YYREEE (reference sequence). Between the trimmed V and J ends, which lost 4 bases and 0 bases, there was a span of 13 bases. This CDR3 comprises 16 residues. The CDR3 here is CASSPDRLATNEKLFF. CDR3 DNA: TGTGCCAGCAGCCCGGACAGACTTGCAACTAATGAAAAACTGTTTTTT.

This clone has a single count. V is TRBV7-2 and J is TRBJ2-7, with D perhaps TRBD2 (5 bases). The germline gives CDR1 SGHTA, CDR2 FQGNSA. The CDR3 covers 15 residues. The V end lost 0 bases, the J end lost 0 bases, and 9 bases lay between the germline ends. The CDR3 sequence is CASSLAPGSSYEQYF. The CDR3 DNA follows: TGTGCCAGCAGCTTAGCGCCGGGAAGCTCCTACGAGCAGTACTTC.

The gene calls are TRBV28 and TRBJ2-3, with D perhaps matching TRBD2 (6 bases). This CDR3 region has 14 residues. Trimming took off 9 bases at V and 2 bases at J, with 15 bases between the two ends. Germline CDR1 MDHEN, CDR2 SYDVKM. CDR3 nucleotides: TGTGCCAGTAGGAGCGGGTCCCACACAGATACGCAGTATTTT. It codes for CASRSGSHTDTQYF.

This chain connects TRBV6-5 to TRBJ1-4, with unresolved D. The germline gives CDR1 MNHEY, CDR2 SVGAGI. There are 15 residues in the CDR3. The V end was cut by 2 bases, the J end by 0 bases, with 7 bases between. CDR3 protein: CASSYRSATNEKLFF. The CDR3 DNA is TGTGCCAGCAGTTACCGGAGTGCAACTAATGAAAAACTGTTTTTT.

As DNA, the CDR3 is TGCGCCAGCAGCCATACGGGGTCTCCCTACGAGCAGTACTTC. As protein: CASSHTGSPYEQYF. This sequence joins TRBV4-1 and TRBJ2-7; D possibly corresponds to TRBD2 (5 bases). The V and J ends lost 3 bases and 2 bases respectively, with 11 bases between them. Germline CDR1 is MGHRA and CDR2 is YSYEKL. The CDR3 is 14 amino acids.

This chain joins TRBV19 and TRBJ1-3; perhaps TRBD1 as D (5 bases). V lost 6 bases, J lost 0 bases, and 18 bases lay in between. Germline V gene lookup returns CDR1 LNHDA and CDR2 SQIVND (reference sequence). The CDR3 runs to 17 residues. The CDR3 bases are TGTGCCAGTAGATTGGGCGGGACCCATCACTCTGGAAACACCATATATTTT. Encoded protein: CASRLGGTHHSGNTIYF.

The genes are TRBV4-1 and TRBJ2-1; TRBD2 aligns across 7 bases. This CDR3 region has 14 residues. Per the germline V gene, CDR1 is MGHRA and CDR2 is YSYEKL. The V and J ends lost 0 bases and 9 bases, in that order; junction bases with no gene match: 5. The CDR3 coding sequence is TGCGCCAGCAGCCAAGATTCGGGGGGAGGTGAGCAGTTCTTC. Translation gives CASSQDSGGGEQFF.

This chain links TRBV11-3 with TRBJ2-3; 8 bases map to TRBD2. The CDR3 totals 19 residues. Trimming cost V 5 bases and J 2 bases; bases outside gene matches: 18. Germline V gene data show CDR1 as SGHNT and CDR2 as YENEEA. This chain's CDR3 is CASSLEAAGAVRTTDTQYF. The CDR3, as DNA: TGTGCCAGCAGCCTCGAGGCAGCGGGGGCTGTCAGGACCACAGATACGCAGTATTTT.

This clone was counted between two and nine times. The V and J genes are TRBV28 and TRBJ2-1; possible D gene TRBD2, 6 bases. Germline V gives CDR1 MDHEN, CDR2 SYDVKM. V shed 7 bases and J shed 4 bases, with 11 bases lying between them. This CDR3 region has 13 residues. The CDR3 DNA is TGTGCCAGCAACGGAGGGTCGTACAATGAGCAGTTCTTC. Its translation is CASNGGSYNEQFF.

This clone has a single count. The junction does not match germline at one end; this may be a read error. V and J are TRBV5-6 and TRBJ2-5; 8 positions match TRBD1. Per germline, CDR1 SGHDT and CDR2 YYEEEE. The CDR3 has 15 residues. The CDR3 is CASSPNRGVQETQHF. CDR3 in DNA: TGTGCCAGCAGCCCGAACAGGGGGGTACAAGAGACCCAGCACTTC.

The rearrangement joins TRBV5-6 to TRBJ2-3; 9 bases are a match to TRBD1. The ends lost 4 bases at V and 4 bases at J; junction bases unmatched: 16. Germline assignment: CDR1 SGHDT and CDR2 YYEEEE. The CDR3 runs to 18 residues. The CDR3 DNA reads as TGTGCCAGCAGCCCCCCCGGTGGGGACAGGGTAGGGGCAGATACGCAGTATTTT. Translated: CASSPPGGDRVGADTQYF. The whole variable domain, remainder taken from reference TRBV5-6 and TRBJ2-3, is DAGVTQSPTHLIKTRGQQVTLRCSPKSGHDTVSWYQQALGQGPQFIFQYYEEEERQRGNFPDRFSGHQFPNYSSELNVNALLLGDSALYLCASSPPGGDRVGADTQYFGPGTRLTVL.

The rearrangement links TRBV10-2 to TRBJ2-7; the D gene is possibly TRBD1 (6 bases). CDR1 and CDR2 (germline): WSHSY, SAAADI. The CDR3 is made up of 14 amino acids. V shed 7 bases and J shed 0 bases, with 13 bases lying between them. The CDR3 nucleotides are TGCGCCAGCACTATCAGGGGTGGCTCCTACGAGCAGTACTTC. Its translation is CASTIRGGSYEQYF.

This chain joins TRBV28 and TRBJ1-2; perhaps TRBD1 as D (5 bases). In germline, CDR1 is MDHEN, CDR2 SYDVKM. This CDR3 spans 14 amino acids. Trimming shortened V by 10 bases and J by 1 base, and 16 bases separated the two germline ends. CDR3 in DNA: TGTGCCATCTCCAGAGGGACTTTTAACTATGGCTACACCTTC. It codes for CAISRGTFNYGYTF.